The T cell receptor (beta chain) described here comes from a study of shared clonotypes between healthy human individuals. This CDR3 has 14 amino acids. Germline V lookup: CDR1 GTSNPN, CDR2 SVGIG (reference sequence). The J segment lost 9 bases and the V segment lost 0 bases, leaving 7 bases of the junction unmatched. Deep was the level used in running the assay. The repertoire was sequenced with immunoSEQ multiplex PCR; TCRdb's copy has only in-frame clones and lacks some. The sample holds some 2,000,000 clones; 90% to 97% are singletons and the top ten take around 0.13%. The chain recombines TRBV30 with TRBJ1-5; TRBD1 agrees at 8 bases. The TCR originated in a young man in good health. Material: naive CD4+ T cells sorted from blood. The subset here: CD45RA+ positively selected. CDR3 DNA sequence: TGTGCCTGGAGTGTACGGCAGGGGGCACGGCCCCAGCATTTT. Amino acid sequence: CAWSVRQGARPQHF.